This TCR beta chain was recorded in a study of T cells in Graves' hyperthyroidism and ophthalmopathy. Study overall: Peripheral blood samples were taken at initial diagnosis, prior to any treatment.

Ten or more counts support this clonotype. The junction had 7 bases not matched to a gene; V was cut back by 1 base and J by 5 bases. CDR1 and CDR2 from the germline V gene are LNHDA and SQIVND (reference sequence). The CDR3 runs to 15 residues. Amplification targeted TCR beta CDR3 regions from RNA transcripts. Initially, a first-round RT-PCR of the TCR CDR3 employed the HTBI primer set. TCRdb called the multiplex PCR reads again in MiXCR, with one record for every CDR3 protein. The table records some 350,000 distinct CDR3 sequences, over 12% of them present only once. Disease duration was under 3 months in the ophthalmopathy patients, who also had a Clinical Activity Score of at least 3 and a NOSPECS grade of at least 4. Uncontrolled infection, other autoimmune disease, pregnancy and lactation each barred patients from inclusion. Fresh 10 ml peripheral blood yielded PBMCs.

This clonotype was obtained from a woman aged 55-69 years with Graves' ophthalmopathy. The sample taken for sequencing was blood. V is TRBV19 and J is TRBJ2-7, with 8 bases aligning to TRBD1. The CDR3 here is CASSIGTGPGDEQYF. Here the CDR3 DNA reads TGTGCCAGTAGTATAGGGACAGGGCCTGGAGACGAGCAGTACTTC.